This T cell receptor beta chain stems from a study of blood T cell repertoires in COVID-19. Only a few counts were recorded for this clone. The assay was immunoSEQ multiplex PCR, and TCRdb's table has in-frame clones only and misses some. The sample contains more than 75,000 clones, roughly 90% of which appear only once. CDR3 length equals 15 residues. Germline V CDR1 and CDR2: LNHDA, SQIVND (reference sequence). Trimming left V 7 bases short and J 1 base short, with 14 bases between. This clonotype originated in a man between 50 and 59 years old with COVID-19, enrolled during active disease. The J gene is TRBJ1-5, the V gene TRBV19; a possible D gene is TRBD1 (6 bases). Source material: peripheral blood. The DNA for the CDR3 is TGTGCCAGTAAGCGGACAGAGATAAGCAATCAGCCCCAGCATTTT. Its translation: CASKRTEISNQPQHF.